The 23 T cell receptor beta chains below were found in one sample sequenced in a study of T cell clones after liver transplantation. Libraries were prepared by immunoSEQ multiplex PCR; TCRdb keeps only in-frame clonotypes and omits some of them. Of under 60,000 clones listed, 60% to 80% are singletons. This specimen consisted of CD4+ T cells from blood, obtained at the 22-month timepoint. These receptors came from a human patient who received a liver transplant. Some T cells may be graft donor cells.

This rearrangement joins TRBV6-1 to TRBJ1-1, with D perhaps TRBD1 (6 bases). There are 13 residues in the CDR3. Germline V lookup: CDR1 MNHNS, CDR2 SASEGT. The ends were cut back, 5 bases at V and 4 bases at J, with 11 bases in the middle. As DNA, the CDR3 is TGTGCCAGCAGTTCAAAAGGGGGCACTGAAGCTTTCTTT. This gives the protein CASSSKGGTEAFF.

This clone was picked up one time. The chain carries TRBV28 and TRBJ2-4; D is uncertain. CDR3 length: 11 amino acids. V gave up 7 bases and J gave up 13 bases, with 14 bases separating them. The V gene's germline CDR1 is MDHEN and CDR2 SYDVKM. CDR3 sequence: CASTLGQLQYF. The CDR3 bases are TGTGCCAGCACCCTTGGGCAGCTACAGTACTTC.

The V gene is TRBV28, the J gene TRBJ1-2, with TRBD1 as a possible D gene (6 bases). The germline V and J ends were trimmed by 5 bases and 5 bases, with 15 bases remaining between them. There are 14 residues in the CDR3. CDR1 MDHEN and CDR2 SYDVKM come from the germline V gene. In DNA, the CDR3 is TGTGCCAGCAGTCGGGGGCGACCGGGGTATGGCTACACCTTC. This sequence encodes CASSRGRPGYGYTF.

The sample holds a few counts of this clone. The V and J genes are TRBV6-5 and TRBJ1-1; TRBD1 agrees at 9 bases. CDR1 and CDR2 from the germline V gene are MNHEY and SVGAGI. V shed 5 bases, J shed 7 bases, and the junction held 8 bases outside the gene matches. The CDR3 has 14 residues. The DNA of the CDR3 is TGTGCCAGCAGTCCTGGACAGGGGAGGGGTGAAGCTTTCTTT. This codes for CASSPGQGRGEAFF.

V usage is TRBV2 and J usage is TRBJ1-2; TRBD1 aligns across 8 bases. Trimming cost V 7 bases and J 4 bases; bases outside gene matches: 11. The CDR3 covers 15 residues. Germline V lookup: CDR1 SNHLY, CDR2 FYNNEI. This CDR3 reads CASTRTTGAGYGYTF. For the CDR3, the DNA is TGTGCCAGCACCCGAACGACAGGGGCTGGCTATGGCTACACCTTC.

The chain recombines TRBV6-1 with TRBJ1-1, with TRBD1 matching 7 bases. Trimming at V came to 6 bases and at J to 11 bases, leaving 12 bases not matched to a gene. Germline V lookup: CDR1 MNHNS, CDR2 SASEGT. The CDR3 totals 13 residues. In DNA form, the CDR3 reads TGTGCCAGCAGCCCAAACCCGACAGGGATGGCTTTCTTT. Its protein is CASSPNPTGMAFF.

This clone was observed once. The J gene is TRBJ2-1, the V gene TRBV7-2; D is possibly TRBD1 (5 bases). The germline V gene encodes CDR1 SGHTA and CDR2 FQGNSA. The CDR3 spans 15 residues. V was shortened by 2 bases and J by 5 bases, with 13 bases between the two germline ends. The CDR3 sequence is CASSLQTGGNNEQFF. The CDR3 nucleotides are TGTGCCAGCAGCTTACAAACAGGTGGTAACAATGAGCAGTTCTTC. Together with reference TRBV7-2 and TRBJ2-1, the CDR3 gives the full variable domain: GAGVSQSPSNKVTEKGKDVELRCDPISGHTALYWYRQSLGQGLEFLIYFQGNSAPDKSGLPSDRFSAERTGGSVSTLTIQRTQQEDSAVYLCASSLQTGGNNEQFFGPGTRLTVL.

The count of this clone is one. V usage is TRBV7-2 and J usage is TRBJ2-7, with D possibly matching TRBD1 (5 bases). The germline CDR1 and CDR2 sequences are SGHTA and FQGNSA. The CDR3 contains 15 residues. The V end lost 5 bases, the J end lost 4 bases, and 18 bases lay between the germline ends. The CDR3 DNA follows: TGTGCCAGCAGCATAAGCAAGGGGTCAGGGTACGAGCAGTACTTC. This gives the protein CASSISKGSGYEQYF. The complete variable domain, with remaining parts taken from reference TRBV7-2 and TRBJ2-7, reads GAGVSQSPSNKVTEKGKDVELRCDPISGHTALYWYRQSLGQGLEFLIYFQGNSAPDKSGLPSDRFSAERTGGSVSTLTIQRTQQEDSAVYLCASSISKGSGYEQYFGPGTRLTVT.

There are many counts of this clone. The rearrangement joins TRBV12-1 to TRBJ1-2; TRBD1 is the table's D call and was not checked against the DNA. TRBV12-1 is an annotated pseudogene. The CDR3 loop spans 17 amino acids. DNA of the CDR3: TGTGCCAGCAGCTTTGTGGCCCTCAGACAGATCGACTATGGCTACACCTTC. Its protein is CASSFVALRQIDYGYTF.

The CDR3 sequence: CASGRDKNYEQYF. The CDR3 DNA follows: TGCGCCAGCGGCCGGGACAAGAACTACGAGCAGTACTTC. The V gene is TRBV5-1, the J gene TRBJ2-7, with D possibly TRBD1 on 6 matching bases. V shed 7 bases and J shed 3 bases, with 14 bases lying between them. The CDR3 contains 13 residues. The V gene's germline CDR1 is SGHRS and CDR2 YFSETQ.

The V gene is TRBV19, the J gene TRBJ1-4; D remains ambiguous. Germline assignment: CDR1 LNHDA and CDR2 SQIVND (reference sequence). The CDR3 is 15 amino acids. Deletions cut 4 bases from V and 0 bases from J, with 9 bases between. CDR3 bases: TGTGCCAGTAGTACCAGACACGCAACTAATGAAAAACTGTTTTTT. Encoded protein: CASSTRHATNEKLFF.

This clone was observed a single time. V gene TRBV14 combines with J gene TRBJ2-2; perhaps D is TRBD1 or TRBD2 (5 bases each). CDR1 is SGHDN and CDR2 is FVKESK in the germline V gene. The V end was cut by 0 bases, the J end by 7 bases, with 27 bases between. The CDR3 consists of 20 residues. In DNA, the CDR3 is TGTGCCAGCAGCCAAGATCGTATATCCCCGGGACGCTCAAGCGGCGGGGAGCTGTTTTTT. Translated: CASSQDRISPGRSSGGELFF. Full variable domain (outside the CDR3, taken from reference TRBV14 and TRBJ2-2): EAGVTQFPSHSVIEKGQTVTLRCDPISGHDNLYWYRRVMGKEIKFLLHFVKESKQDESGMPNNRFLAERTGGTYSTLKVQPAELEDSGVYFCASSQDRISPGRSSGGELFFGEGSRLTVL.

The chain links TRBV11-2 to TRBJ2-7; D is ambiguous. Between the trimmed V and J ends, which lost 2 bases and 3 bases, there was a span of 5 bases. Germline CDR1 is SGHAT and CDR2 is FQNNGV. This CDR3 has 12 residues. Here the CDR3 DNA reads TGTGCCAGCAGCTTATCCCGCTACGAGCAGTACTTC. This encodes CASSLSRYEQYF. Complete variable domain (other parts from reference TRBV11-2 and TRBJ2-7): EAGVAQSPRYKIIEKRQSVAFWCNPISGHATLYWYQQILGQGPKLLIQFQNNGVVDDSQLPKDRFSAERLKGVDSTLKIQPAKLEDSAVYLCASSLSRYEQYFGPGTRLTVT.

In this sample, this clone turned up many times. This rearrangement joins TRBV19 to TRBJ1-1; D unclear. Germline loops: CDR1 LNHDA, CDR2 SQIVND (reference sequence). V gave up 3 bases and J gave up 7 bases, with 12 bases separating them. This CDR3 region has 13 residues. CDR3: CASSMREGSEAFF. CDR3 sequence (DNA): TGTGCCAGTAGTATGCGGGAGGGAAGTGAAGCTTTCTTT. Complete variable domain (other parts from reference TRBV19 and TRBJ1-1): DGGITQSPKYLFRKEGQNVTLSCEQNLNHDAMYWYRQDPGQGLRLIYYSQIVNDFQKGDIAEGYSVSREKKESFPLTVTSAQKNPTAFYLCASSMREGSEAFFGQGTRLTVV.

The chain joins TRBV18 to TRBJ1-4; no firm D call. Germline loops: CDR1 KGHSH, CDR2 LQKENI. CDR3 length: 14 residues. V was pared by 3 bases and J by 0 bases, with 5 bases between. The CDR3: CASSPGATNEKLFF. CDR3 nucleotides: TGTGCCAGCTCACCGGGAGCAACTAATGAAAAACTGTTTTTT.

V and J are TRBV10-2 and TRBJ2-7; D is perhaps TRBD1 or TRBD2 (6 bases each). The germline gives CDR1 WSHSY, CDR2 SAAADI. The length of the CDR3 is 13 residues. V was pared by 8 bases and J by 3 bases, with 14 bases between. CDR3 DNA: TGCGCCAGCGGCGGGACAATAGACTACGAGCAGTACTTC. It specifies CASGGTIDYEQYF.

CDR3 protein: CASTRGGQSNEKLFF. The CDR3 DNA follows: TGTGCCAGCACCCGGGGGGGACAGTCTAATGAAAAACTGTTTTTT. The chain links TRBV28 to TRBJ1-4, with 7 bases lining up with TRBD1. CDR1 is MDHEN and CDR2 is SYDVKM in the germline V gene. V lost 7 bases, J lost 3 bases, and 8 bases stayed unmatched. The CDR3 is made up of 15 amino acids. Together with reference TRBV28 and TRBJ1-4, the CDR3 gives the full variable domain: DVKVTQSSRYLVKRTGEKVFLECVQDMDHENMFWYRQDPGLGLRLIYFSYDVKMKEKGDIPEGYSVSREKKERFSLILESASTNQTSMYLCASTRGGQSNEKLFFGSGTQLSVL.

The chain employs TRBV19 and TRBJ2-1; 10 positions agree with TRBD1. V was clipped by 4 bases and J by 7 bases; unmatched bases: 7. Germline CDR1 LNHDA, CDR2 SQIVND (reference sequence). The CDR3 extends over 15 amino acids. In nucleotides, the CDR3 is TGTGCCAGTAGTAGGCCGGGACAGGGGCCAAATGAGCAGTTCTTC. It codes for CASSRPGQGPNEQFF.

The chain joins TRBV7-3 to TRBJ2-1; D gene uncertain. This CDR3 has 14 amino acids. V was pared by 1 base and J by 5 bases, with 9 bases between. The germline V gene has CDR1 SGHTA and CDR2 FQGTGA. The CDR3 sequence: CASSLNPSNNEQFF. CDR3 nucleotides: TGTGCCAGCAGCTTAAATCCCAGCAACAATGAGCAGTTCTTC.

This clone was seen a single time. J is TRBJ2-3 and V is TRBV25-1; D is unclear. Per germline, CDR1 MGHDK and CDR2 SYGVNS. The V gene lost 2 bases and the J gene lost 2 bases, with 8 bases spanning the gap. CDR3 length: 14 residues. CDR3 coding DNA: TGTGCCAGCAGTGAACCTCGTCCCACAGATACGCAGTATTTT. This translates into CASSEPRPTDTQYF. Together with reference TRBV25-1 and TRBJ2-3, the CDR3 gives the full variable domain: EADIYQTPRYLVIGTGKKITLECSQTMGHDKMYWYQQDPGMELHLIHYSYGVNSTEKGDLSSESTVSRIRTEHFPLTLESARPSHTSQYLCASSEPRPTDTQYFGPGTRLTVL.

Notes on this clone: Other DNA sequences in this sample translate to the same CDR3. This chain links TRBV7-9 with TRBJ2-7, with unresolved D. Germline V lookup: CDR1 SEHNR, CDR2 FQNEAQ (reference sequence). This CDR3 spans 13 amino acids. With 4 bases removed from V and 3 bases from J, the gap between germline ends came to 10 bases. The CDR3 spells CASSSGRIYEQYF. As DNA, the CDR3 is TGTGCCAGCAGCTCCGGACGGATCTACGAGCAGTACTTC.

This chain connects TRBV7-8 to TRBJ2-4; D call uncertain. Germline-derived CDR1 and CDR2 are SGHVS and FQNEAQ. This CDR3 has 16 residues. Trimming shortened V by 3 bases and J by 1 base, and 13 bases separated the two germline ends. CDR3 amino acids: CASSFSPAAAKNIQYF. The CDR3 DNA sequence: TGTGCCAGCAGCTTTAGCCCCGCGGCGGCCAAAAACATTCAGTACTTC.

This clone was observed a single time. The chain links TRBV5-6 to TRBJ2-7; TRBD1 is a possible D gene (5 bases). Germline V gives CDR1 SGHDT, CDR2 YYEEEE. Trimming cost V 5 bases and J 4 bases, with 10 bases left between them. This CDR3 region has 12 residues. This CDR3 is CASSVSGYEQYF. The CDR3 bases are TGTGCCAGCAGTGTTTCAGGGTACGAGCAGTACTTC. Together with reference TRBV5-6 and TRBJ2-7, the CDR3 gives the full variable domain: DAGVTQSPTHLIKTRGQQVTLRCSPKSGHDTVSWYQQALGQGPQFIFQYYEEEERQRGNFPDRFSGHQFPNYSSELNVNALLLGDSALYLCASSVSGYEQYFGPGTRLTVT.